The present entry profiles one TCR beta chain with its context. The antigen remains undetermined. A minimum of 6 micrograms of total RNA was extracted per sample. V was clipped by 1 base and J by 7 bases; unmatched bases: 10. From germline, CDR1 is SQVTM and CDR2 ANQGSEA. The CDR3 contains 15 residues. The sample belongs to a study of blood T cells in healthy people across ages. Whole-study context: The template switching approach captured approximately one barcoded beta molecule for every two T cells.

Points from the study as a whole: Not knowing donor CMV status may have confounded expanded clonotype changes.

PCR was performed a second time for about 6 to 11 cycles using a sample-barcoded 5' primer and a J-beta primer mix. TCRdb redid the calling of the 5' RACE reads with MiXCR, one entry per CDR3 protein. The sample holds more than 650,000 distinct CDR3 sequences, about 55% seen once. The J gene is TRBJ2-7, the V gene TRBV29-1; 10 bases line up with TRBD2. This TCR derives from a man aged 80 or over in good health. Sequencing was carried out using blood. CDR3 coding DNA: TGCAGCGTTGAAGTTTTAGCGGGAGGACCAAGGGAGCAGTACTTC. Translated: CSVEVLAGGPREQYF.